The 16 T cell receptor beta chains in this list originate from one sample, sequenced in a study of T cells in Graves' hyperthyroidism and ophthalmopathy. TCR beta CDR3 regions were amplified from RNA transcripts. In the first-round RT-PCR of the TCR CDR3, the HTBI primer set was used. One entry per CDR3 protein, called by TCRdb with MiXCR from the multiplex PCR reads. The table records 600,000 to 900,000 distinct CDR3 sequences, approximately 16% of them present only once. The material sequenced was blood. The receptors come from a man between 18 and 29 years old with Graves' hyperthyroidism.

This rearrangement joins TRBV19 to TRBJ1-1; no reliable D call. Germline lookup yields CDR1 LNHDA and CDR2 SQIVND (reference sequence). Trimming took off 10 bases at V and 3 bases at J, with 12 bases between the two ends. This CDR3 has 12 residues. CDR3 nucleotide sequence: TGTGCCACCGTGGACCGGTACACTGAAGCTTTCTTT. It yields the protein CATVDRYTEAFF. Filled out from reference TRBV19 and TRBJ1-1, the complete variable domain reads DGGITQSPKYLFRKEGQNVTLSCEQNLNHDAMYWYRQDPGQGLRLIYYSQIVNDFQKGDIAEGYSVSREKKESFPLTVTSAQKNPTAFYLCATVDRYTEAFFGQGTRLTVV.

This rearrangement joins TRBV6-2 or TRBV6-3 to TRBJ2-1; D is perhaps TRBD1 (6 bases). V was shortened by 8 bases and J by 4 bases, with 18 bases between the two germline ends. The germline gives CDR1 MNHEY, CDR2 SVGEGT. The CDR3 is made up of 15 amino acids. This CDR3 reads CASPYPRGVYNEQFF. The DNA for the CDR3 is TGTGCCAGCCCATACCCCAGGGGCGTTTACAATGAGCAGTTCTTC.

The V and J genes are TRBV30 and TRBJ2-3; 15 bases are a match to TRBD2. V shed 5 bases and J 6 bases; nucleotides not matched to a gene: 9. The CDR3 covers 16 residues. CDR1 GTSNPN and CDR2 SVGIG come from the germline V gene (reference sequence). CDR3 in amino acids: CAWGPGLAGGPDTQYF. The CDR3 DNA sequence: TGTGCCTGGGGTCCAGGACTAGCGGGAGGGCCGGATACGCAGTATTTT.

This clonotype was found many times. The DNA is left out, because the CDR3 cannot be placed on it with certainty; the CDR3 is given as TCRdb lists it. CDR3 residues: CASILGHPGHTEAFF. This chain links TRBV12-3 or TRBV12-4 with TRBJ1-1; the table's D call of TRBD1 was not tested on the DNA. Ends included, the CDR3 has 15 residues.

This clonotype came up many times. This chain uses TRBV27 with TRBJ2-7, with D possibly matching TRBD2 (6 bases). Germline V CDR1 and CDR2: MNHEY, SMNVEV (reference sequence). Between the trimmed V and J ends, which lost 6 bases and 3 bases, there was a span of 12 bases. The CDR3 consists of 13 residues. The CDR3 coding sequence is TGTGCCAGCAGCCCCGGGACTGACTACGAGCAGTACTTC. As protein: CASSPGTDYEQYF.

This clonotype was recorded a few times. The chain combines TRBV20-1 with TRBJ2-3; D call uncertain. V lost 6 bases and J lost 1, with 23 bases in between. The CDR3 is 17 amino acids. CDR1 DFQATT and CDR2 SNEGSKA come from the germline V gene (reference sequence). The CDR3 protein is CSAVGWAAPFGTDTQYF. The CDR3 nucleotides read TGCAGTGCCGTGGGGTGGGCGGCACCCTTTGGCACAGATACGCAGTATTTT.

This chain joins TRBV5-8 and TRBJ2-5, with 8 positions matching TRBD1. The CDR3 length is 16 residues. Germline V lookup: CDR1 SGHTS, CDR2 YDEGEE. The V gene end was trimmed by 0 bases and the J gene end by 4 bases; junction bases not matched to a gene: 8. DNA of the CDR3: TGTGCCAGCAGCTTGGGCCGACAGGGGTTTGGAGAGACCCAGTACTTC. It is translated as CASSLGRQGFGETQYF.

The sample holds many counts of this clonotype. The chain combines TRBV27 with TRBJ2-7; 9 bases match TRBD1. V was pared by 4 bases and J by 6 bases, with 7 bases of the junction left unmatched. Per germline, CDR1 MNHEY and CDR2 SMNVEV (reference sequence). There are 14 residues in the CDR3. The CDR3 coding sequence is TGTGCCAGCAGTTCAGGACAGGGGTTAGGCGAGCAGTACTTC. Translating gives CASSSGQGLGEQYF.

In its sample, this clonotype was seen many times. The chain employs TRBV3-1 and TRBJ1-1; no clear D gene. With 0 bases removed from V and 8 bases from J, the gap between germline ends came to 10 bases. The CDR3 is 13 amino acids. Germline lookup yields CDR1 LGHDT and CDR2 YNNKEL (reference sequence). The CDR3 reads CASSQDRGPEAFF. Written as DNA, the CDR3 is TGTGCCAGCAGCCAAGATCGGGGTCCGGAAGCTTTCTTT.

The rearrangement joins TRBV29-1 to TRBJ2-5; the match to TRBD2 covers 11 bases. Germline CDR1 reads SQVTM; CDR2 reads ANQGSEA. The CDR3 contains 15 residues. The junction had 10 bases not matched to a gene; V was cut back by 5 bases and J by 5 bases. The CDR3 loop is CSVQKASGRRETQYF. CDR3 bases: TGCAGCGTTCAGAAGGCTAGCGGGAGGCGCGAGACCCAGTACTTC. Full variable domain (rest looked up from reference TRBV29-1 and TRBJ2-5): SAVISQKPSRDICQRGTSLTIQCQVDSQVTMMFWYRQQPGQSLTLIATANQGSEATYESGFVIDKFPISRPNLTFSTLTVSNMSPEDSSIYLCSVQKASGRRETQYFGPGTRLLVL.

This clonotype was observed a handful of times. CDR3 region: CASSYGGGYGYTF. CDR3 DNA sequence: TGTGCCAGCAGTTACGGCGGCGGCTATGGCTACACCTTC. The rearrangement links TRBV6-9 to TRBJ1-2; D is unresolved. The CDR3 contains 13 residues. V lost 3 bases and J 4 bases, leaving 9 bases between the germline ends. Per the germline V gene, CDR1 is MNHGY and CDR2 is SVAAGI.

This clonotype appeared many times. This chain joins TRBV2 and TRBJ1-5; TRBD1 agrees at 7 bases. CDR1 SNHLY and CDR2 FYNNEI come from the germline V gene. V dropped 5 bases and J dropped 4; count of bases not matched to a gene: 5. This CDR3 is 14 amino acids long. CDR3 protein: CASSREGANQPQHF. Written as DNA, the CDR3 is TGTGCCAGCAGTCGAGAGGGGGCGAATCAGCCCCAGCATTTT.

This clonotype was counted only a few times. The chain carries TRBV20-1 and TRBJ2-3; 8 nucleotides match TRBD2. This CDR3 contains 22 residues. Germline assignment: CDR1 DFQATT and CDR2 SNEGSKA (reference sequence). Trimming took 1 base from V and 1 from J; bases not matched to a gene: 25. The CDR3 DNA reads TGCAGTGCTAGAGGGTTAATAGGGGGACTAGGGGAGACGAAAGGTGGCACAGATACGCAGTATTTT. This gives the protein CSARGLIGGLGETKGGTDTQYF.

This clonotype was found many times. This chain uses TRBV20-1 with TRBJ2-3; no firm D call. The CDR3 extends over 15 amino acids. Germline CDR1 is DFQATT and CDR2 is SNEGSKA (reference sequence). V lost 6 bases, J lost 1 base, and 17 bases lay in between. This chain's CDR3 is CSALKALWGTDTQYF. The CDR3, as DNA: TGCAGTGCCCTCAAGGCCCTCTGGGGCACAGATACGCAGTATTTT.

The sample holds many counts of this clonotype. The chain uses TRBV7-2 and TRBJ1-5; D uncertain. V dropped 5 bases and J dropped 2 bases, with 16 bases sitting between them. This CDR3 has 16 amino acids. Germline V gene sequence: CDR1 SGHTA, CDR2 FQGNSA. CDR3 sequence reads: CASSPPGNGGNQPQHF. CDR3 nucleotide sequence: TGTGCCAGCAGCCCCCCCGGGAACGGGGGCAATCAGCCCCAGCATTTT.

The chain carries TRBV9 and TRBJ2-4; D perhaps matches TRBD2 (5 bases). The germline CDR1 and CDR2 sequences are SGDLS and YYNGEE. This CDR3 is 14 amino acids long. Between the trimmed V and J ends, which lost 0 bases and 6 bases, there was a span of 10 bases. This chain's CDR3 is CASSVERVGNIQYF. As DNA, the CDR3 is TGTGCCAGCAGCGTAGAGAGGGTCGGAAACATTCAGTACTTC.